This T cell receptor (beta chain) was retrieved from a study of regulatory and conventional T cells in RAG deficiency. Study-wide results and caveats: Control T-cell subsets had markedly higher Shannon entropy and lower Simpson indices than RAG-deficient patients.

The protocol was immunoSEQ multiplex PCR, while the TCRdb copy is restricted to in-frame clones and leaves out a portion. The sample includes 8,000 or so clones, roughly 92% of them seen just once. The table lists this clone with a count of one. Its specificity is not known. Genomic DNA came from blood regulatory T cells gated CD4+ CD25-high CD127-low. CDR1 is LNHNV, CDR2 YYDKDF, per germline (reference sequence). Trimming stripped 0 bases from V and 2 bases from J, with 8 bases between. The length of the CDR3 is 15 residues. This same sample was also part of a study on regulatory T cells. This second report adds: The primer mix had 52 TRBV and 13 TRBJ primers. In patients, unique TRB V-J pairs were restricted and V/J usage skewed, especially in Tregs.

The sequencing input was CD127- CD25+ CD4+ Tregs sorted from blood. The chain employs TRBV15 and TRBJ1-5, with D possibly being TRBD1 (5 bases). This TCR was sampled from a human donor in good health. The CDR3 spells CATSRDWGGNQPQHF. Written as DNA, the CDR3 is TGTGCCACCAGCAGAGATTGGGGGGGCAATCAGCCCCAGCATTTT.